This T cell receptor (beta chain) was captured by sequencing in a study of T cells after posttransplantation cyclophosphamide (dated by TCRdb to the mid-2010s). Regarding the research as a whole: The study tracked T cell repertoire reconstitution by TRB sequencing after myeloablative bone marrow transplantation using posttransplantation cyclophosphamide as GVHD prophylaxis. TRA and TRB clonality were tightly correlated in roughly ten samples, so subsequent TCR analyses focused on TRB only. In 3 patients, TRB sequencing was also performed on up to roughly 3 more blood samples taken 2 to 5.2 years after transplant, and in 4 patients, pretransplant blood was also TRB-sequenced. Antigen receptor sequencing was done on samples from roughly 38 PTCy-treated patients and from around 15 related bone marrow donors of those patients. Blood from all 30 or so PTCy patients with 1-year posttransplant specimens was subjected to TRB sequencing. Public TRB sequences were compared against a database of over 3,500 sequences linked to responses to pathogens, tumor antigens, self-antigens and alloantigens. Overall results and qualifications from the work: Donor-recipient similarity was low at 1-2 months but increased during the first year, and donor CD8+ memory clones often dominated later blood repertoires. The TRB repertoires of T cells infiltrating skin or the GI tract showed only limited overlap with the TRB repertoires found in blood. Across approximately 45 patients, TRB clonality was highly associated with recipient CMV seropositivity and CMV reactivation, and PTCy diversity was similar to diversity in CNI/methotrexate controls.

On the day of marrow donation, related bone marrow donors gave peripheral blood samples. Peripheral blood and bone marrow mononuclear cells were isolated by Ficoll-Hypaque density centrifugation and were cryopreserved. Genomic DNA was the input for TRB sequencing, which was run either with the immunoSEQ assay at survey resolution or with the hsTCRB kit. The paper's processing steps were these. Initial read processing used immunoSEQ software, and repertoire analyses used the LymphoSeq R package. For each TRB dataset, clonality was calculated as 1 minus normalized Shannon entropy, and the Gini coefficient was computed as well. Phenotypes of unsorted samples were inferred by mapping TRB sequences from sorted subsets of the recipient or donor onto unsorted samples of the same recipient. TCRdb stores this immuneACCESS table with in-frame sequences only. Part of the clones is absent; in the studies checked, under half of the shortfall reflects unresolved V genes, and no reason is known for the rest. D and trimming come from the DNA, and the V and J calls and clone size come from that table. Here the sample lists over 30,000 clones, none seen once only. Together, the top ten hold approximately 4.5% of the sample.

The CDR3 spans 16 residues, from the cysteine through the phenylalanine. The DNA shown is the 48-base CDR3, in frame from base 1. The CDR1 and CDR2 encoded by the germline V gene are ENHRY and SYGVKD. V is reduced by 6 bases and J by 6 bases, leaving a spacing of 21 bases between them. The table lists this clone with many counts. This clone's antigen is unknown. No base-level quality is on record; no much larger clone is a single base apart. Sequenced input: PBMCs. This chain joins TRBV10-3 to TRBJ1-5, and the D gene may be TRBD1, 6 bases matching. This TCR derives from a woman aged 50 to 60 in good health and a related stem cell transplant donor. The nucleotides are TGTGCCATCAGCAGTTCCGCGGGGGGCGAAGGTCAGCCCCAGCATTTT. Translated, it gives CAISSSAGGEGQPQHF.